This is a list of T cell receptor beta chains from one sample in a study of T cell responses to AZD1222 COVID-19 vaccine. Produced via immunoSEQ multiplex PCR; TCRdb's table is partial and in-frame only. The table includes over 150,000 clones, about nine tenths detected once. The sequencing here drew on peripheral blood, taken on day 0 of AZD1222 vaccination. These receptors originate from an adult in good health. The CDR3 runs from the conserved cysteine through the conserved F or W. A D gene is named only where the DNA matches it firmly. Some rows mark clone size as missing; the rest say once, few, many or name a class of expanded clone.

v_call: TRBV27; d_call: NA; clone_size: NA; j_call: TRBJ1-1; cdr3_nt: TGTGCCAGCAGTTCTCCCAACACTGAAGCTTTCTTT; cdr3_aa: CASSSPNTEAFF
v_call: TRBV25-1; d_call: NA; clone_size: NA; j_call: TRBJ2-7; cdr3_nt: TGTGCCAGCAGTGAACACAGGGTACAGTACTTC; cdr3_aa: CASSEHRVQYF
v_call: TRBV11-2; d_call: NA; clone_size: NA; j_call: TRBJ2-1; cdr3_nt: TGTGCCAGCAGCTTATCCGCCTACAATGAGCAGTTCTTC; cdr3_aa: CASSLSAYNEQFF
v_call: TRBV11-1; d_call: NA; clone_size: NA; j_call: TRBJ1-6; cdr3_nt: TGTGCCAGCAGCCCCCGTCTTAATTCACCCCTCCACTTT; cdr3_aa: CASSPRLNSPLHF
v_call: TRBV9; d_call: NA; clone_size: NA; j_call: TRBJ1-1; cdr3_nt: TGTGCCAGCAGCGGGCGGGACGTTGGGTGGACTGAAGCTTTCTTT; cdr3_aa: CASSGRDVGWTEAFF
v_call: TRBV6-5; d_call: NA; clone_size: NA; j_call: TRBJ2-2; cdr3_nt: TGTGCCAGCAGTTCAGGGTCCGGGGAGCTGTTTTTT; cdr3_aa: CASSSGSGELFF
v_call: TRBV2; d_call: NA; clone_size: NA; j_call: TRBJ1-2; cdr3_nt: TGTGCCAGCAGTTTACAGGGAGACTATGGCTACACCTTC; cdr3_aa: CASSLQGDYGYTF
v_call: TRBV11-2; d_call: TRBD1; clone_size: NA; j_call: TRBJ1-1; cdr3_nt: TGTGCCAGCAGCTTTTGGACAGGGGGAAACACTGAAGCTTTCTTT; cdr3_aa: CASSFWTGGNTEAFF
v_call: TRBV18; d_call: NA; clone_size: NA; j_call: TRBJ2-2; cdr3_nt: TGTGCCAGCTCACCACTCACCGGGGAGCTGTTTTTT; cdr3_aa: CASSPLTGELFF
v_call: TRBV5-4; d_call: NA; clone_size: NA; j_call: TRBJ1-3; cdr3_nt: TGTGCCAGCAGCTTGGGTCCGGGGGCTGCTGGAAACACCATATATTTT; cdr3_aa: CASSLGPGAAGNTIYF
v_call: TRBV21-1; d_call: NA; clone_size: NA; j_call: TRBJ2-2; cdr3_nt: TGTGCCAGCAGCTTTGCCCTGGAGGAGCTGTTTTTT; cdr3_aa: CASSFALEELFF
v_call: TRBV19; d_call: NA; clone_size: NA; j_call: TRBJ2-2; cdr3_nt: TGTGCCAGTAGTCCGACGACAGTAGCCTACAACGGGGAGCTGTTTTTT; cdr3_aa: CASSPTTVAYNGELFF
v_call: TRBV5-1; d_call: TRBD1; clone_size: NA; j_call: TRBJ1-2; cdr3_nt: TGCGCCAGCAGCTTGGATTTTCGGGACAGGGGGACTAGCGATAACTATGGCTACACCTTC; cdr3_aa: CASSLDFRDRGTSDNYGYTF
v_call: TRBV19; d_call: NA; clone_size: NA; j_call: TRBJ2-1; cdr3_nt: TGTGCCAGTAGTACCACAGGGTACCCATACAATGAGCAGTTCTTC; cdr3_aa: CASSTTGYPYNEQFF
v_call: TRBV13; d_call: NA; clone_size: once; j_call: TRBJ2-7; cdr3_nt: TGTGCCAGCACCTCCACCAGGGACCCCTACGAGCAGTACTTC; cdr3_aa: CASTSTRDPYEQYF
v_call: TRBV7-2; d_call: TRBD2; clone_size: NA; j_call: TRBJ2-5; cdr3_nt: TGTGCCAGCAGCTTTCTCGTGGGGGGGGAAGAGACCCAGTACTTC; cdr3_aa: CASSFLVGGEETQYF
v_call: TRBV6-5; d_call: NA; clone_size: NA; j_call: TRBJ1-2; cdr3_nt: TGTGCCAGCAGGGCGGGGGGCTATGGCTACACCTTC; cdr3_aa: CASRAGGYGYTF
v_call: TRBV7-3; d_call: TRBD1; clone_size: few; j_call: TRBJ1-2; cdr3_nt: TGTGCCAGCAGCTCCCGGACAGGGGGCGACGGTGGCTACACCTTC; cdr3_aa: CASSSRTGGDGGYTF
v_call: TRBV10-2; d_call: NA; clone_size: NA; j_call: TRBJ2-7; cdr3_nt: TGCGCCAGCAGTGGATATTACGAGCAGTACTTC; cdr3_aa: CASSGYYEQYF
v_call: TRBV28; d_call: NA; clone_size: NA; j_call: TRBJ1-6; cdr3_nt: TGTGCCAGCAGTTTACTGACAGTCAATTCACCCCTCCACTTT; cdr3_aa: CASSLLTVNSPLHF
v_call: TRBV28; d_call: NA; clone_size: NA; j_call: TRBJ1-1; cdr3_nt: TGTGCCAGCACTTCTAGGAAAGCGATGAACACTGAAGCTTTCTTT; cdr3_aa: CASTSRKAMNTEAFF
v_call: TRBV12-1; d_call: NA; clone_size: NA; j_call: TRBJ1-3; cdr3_nt: TGTGCCAGCAGCTTTGTTTGCGCCTGCAGGGGTATCGCCTTAGGTTGGAGGGGCACCATATATTTT; cdr3_aa: CASSFVCACRGIALGWRGTIYF
v_call: TRBV24-1; d_call: TRBD1; clone_size: NA; j_call: TRBJ1-2; cdr3_nt: TGTGCCACCAGTGATTGGGACAGAAACTATGGCTACACCTTC; cdr3_aa: CATSDWDRNYGYTF
v_call: TRBV12-3/TRBV12-4; d_call: NA; clone_size: NA; j_call: TRBJ1-5; cdr3_nt: TGTGCCAGCAGTAAAACTAAGGCCCAGCATTTT; cdr3_aa: CASSKTKAQHF